The 25 T cell receptor beta chains given below trace back to one sample, sequenced in a study of blood T cells in healthy people across ages. Through a sample-barcoded 5' primer and a J-beta primer mix, a second PCR was run for 7 to 11 cycles. TCRdb processed the 5' RACE reads anew with MiXCR; each CDR3 protein has one entry. Of about a million distinct CDR3 sequences detected, roughly 50% appear once; the ten largest clones hold over 10%. The sequencing sample was made of blood. The receptor set was obtained from a man aged 25-40 years in good health.

This clonotype was found a few times. CDR3 DNA sequence: TGCGCCAGCAGCCAAGAGAGGGCGGGGGGGCCCACAGATACGCAGTATTTT. This translates into CASSQERAGGPTDTQYF. The genes are TRBV4-1 and TRBJ2-3, with TRBD2 matching over 9 bases. Losses at the gene ends were 0 bases for V and 2 bases for J; bases not matched to a gene: 6. Germline CDR1 and CDR2: MGHRA and YSYEKL. There are 17 residues in the CDR3.

This clonotype came up once. This sequence joins TRBV4-3 and TRBJ1-5; 7 bases match TRBD1. The CDR3 consists of 15 residues. The germline gives CDR1 LGHNA, CDR2 YSLEER. Trimming took 0 bases from V and 8 from J; bases not matched to a gene: 7. The CDR3, as DNA: TGCGCCAGCAGCCAAGATTTGGACAGGAATGAGCCCCAGCATTTT. Translation: CASSQDLDRNEPQHF.

This clonotype appeared a single time. V gene TRBV29-1 combines with J gene TRBJ2-7; D tentatively fits TRBD1 or TRBD2 (5 bases each). This CDR3 has 12 residues. V lost 8 bases and J 3 bases, leaving 14 bases between the germline ends. Germline lookup yields CDR1 SQVTM and CDR2 ANQGSEA. CDR3 DNA sequence: TGCAGCTTTAGGGACGGCGTCTACGAGCAGTACTTC. As protein: CSFRDGVYEQYF.

This sequence joins TRBV12-3 or TRBV12-4 and TRBJ2-3, with no clear D. CDR3 size: 15 residues. The ends were cut back, 3 bases at V and 5 bases at J, with 15 bases in the middle. The CDR3 reads CASSLEGQLVDTQYF. CDR3 coding DNA: TGTGCCAGCAGTTTGGAAGGCCAACTGGTAGATACGCAGTATTTT.

This clonotype came up a few times. This rearrangement joins TRBV4-1 to TRBJ2-7; TRBD2 might be the D (6 bases). The CDR3 length is 14 residues. CDR1 and CDR2 from the germline V gene are MGHRA and YSYEKL. The ends were cut back, 4 bases at V and 0 bases at J, with 10 bases in the middle. In DNA, the CDR3 is TGCGCCAGCAGCCCCATAGCGGACTCCTACGAGCAGTACTTC. Amino acids: CASSPIADSYEQYF.

V usage is TRBV27 and J usage is TRBJ2-1; D ambiguous. Trimming stripped 6 bases from V and 1 base from J, with 10 bases between. There are 14 residues in the CDR3. The germline V gene has CDR1 MNHEY and CDR2 SMNVEV (reference sequence). The chain's CDR3 is CASSWDLSYNEQFF. As DNA, the CDR3 is TGTGCCAGCAGCTGGGATTTATCCTACAATGAGCAGTTCTTC.

In this sample, this clonotype turned up a few times. Written as DNA, the CDR3 is TGTGCCTGGAAGGTGGGCGAGTCTAATGAAAAACTGTTTTTT. Its protein is CAWKVGESNEKLFF. The chain joins TRBV30 to TRBJ1-4; D is ambiguous. Germline V lookup: CDR1 GTSNPN, CDR2 SVGIG (reference sequence). Trimming shortened V by 4 bases and J by 3 bases, and 12 bases separated the two germline ends. CDR3 length: 14 residues.

This clonotype was detected a few times. This chain joins TRBV25-1 and TRBJ2-5; D is perhaps TRBD1 (6 bases). The DNA matches TRBJ2-7 better at its end, which makes the J call doubtful. Germline assignment: CDR1 MGHDK and CDR2 SYGVNS. The CDR3 is 14 residues long. The CDR3 sequence is CASSESALGGEQYF. CDR3 nucleotide sequence: TGTGCCAGCAGTGAATCGGCGCTAGGGGGCGAGCAGTACTTC.

The chain employs TRBV11-2 and TRBJ2-5; the D gene is possibly TRBD2 (7 bases). This CDR3 contains 14 residues. The germline V and J ends were trimmed by 5 bases and 5 bases, with 15 bases remaining between them. Germline-derived CDR1 and CDR2 are SGHAT and FQNNGV. The CDR3 spells CASSLRGGRETQYF. Written as DNA, the CDR3 is TGTGCCAGCAGCCTAAGGGGGGGGCGGGAGACCCAGTACTTC.

The rearrangement joins TRBV10-3 to TRBJ1-1; D not resolved. This CDR3 is built from 13 residues. V lost 9 bases to trimming and J lost 0 bases, with 11 bases between them. Looked up from germline, CDR1 is ENHRY and CDR2 is SYGVKD. This CDR3 reads CAIGPAMNTEAFF. The CDR3 region has the DNA TGTGCCATAGGACCAGCCATGAACACTGAAGCTTTCTTT.

The chain employs TRBV4-3 and TRBJ1-1; D gene ambiguous. This CDR3 contains 14 residues. Deletions cut 5 bases from V and 1 base from J, with 11 bases between. Germline CDR1 LGHNA, CDR2 YSLEER. CDR3 nucleotides: TGCGCCAGCAGCTTTGCAGCGGGGAACACTGAAGCTTTCTTT. As protein: CASSFAAGNTEAFF.

The CDR3 spells CASSKATGPNQPQHF. The CDR3, as DNA: TGTGCCAGCAGCAAAGCGACAGGACCAAATCAGCCTCAGCATTTT. The V call is TRBV21-1, the J call TRBJ1-5; no check of the table's D call, TRBD1, against the DNA was made. TRBV21-1 is a listed pseudogene. The CDR3 has 15 amino acids.

This sequence joins TRBV24-1 and TRBJ2-1; D remains ambiguous. The CDR3 contains 16 residues. V dropped 3 bases and J dropped 4 bases, with 15 bases sitting between them. Germline CDR1 and CDR2: KGHDR and SFDVKD. CDR3 sequence (DNA): TGTGCCACCAGTGATGGGGTGCTCTACGATTACAATGAGCAGTTCTTC. Protein product: CATSDGVLYDYNEQFF.

This chain uses TRBV4-2 with TRBJ2-7; D call uncertain. Germline CDR1 is LGHNA and CDR2 is YNFKEQ. V lost 2 bases, J lost 1 base, and 9 bases lay in between. This CDR3 region has 14 residues. CDR3: CASSQRTGSYEQYF. CDR3 DNA sequence: TGTGCCAGCAGCCAACGGACCGGTTCCTACGAGCAGTACTTC.

This clonotype was recorded a few times. The CDR3 region has the DNA TGTGCCAGCAGCCAAGATCGTCGCAGGGGTTGGTCACCCCTCCACTTT. Its translation is CASSQDRRRGWSPLHF. V and J are TRBV14 and TRBJ1-6; D might be TRBD1 (6 bases). The germline gives CDR1 SGHDN, CDR2 FVKESK. The length of the CDR3 is 16 residues. Trimming pared 0 bases from V and 10 bases from J, leaving 16 bases between.

The rearrangement joins TRBV12-3 or TRBV12-4 to TRBJ1-2; tentatively, D is TRBD1 (5 bases). The CDR3 runs to 14 residues. Trimming cost V 5 bases and J 6 bases, with 16 bases left between them. The CDR3 region has the DNA TGTGCCAGCAGTGTACTAGTTGGGGACCATGGCTACACCTTC. The encoded protein is CASSVLVGDHGYTF.

In its sample, this clonotype was seen a few times. V gene TRBV3-1 combines with J gene TRBJ2-5; weak D call: TRBD1 (6 bases). Judging by the DNA end, TRBJ2-7 fits better; the J call may be wrong. The CDR3 has 15 amino acids. Looked up from germline, CDR1 is LGHDT and CDR2 is YNNKEL (reference sequence). CDR3 protein: CASSQELGAYHEQYF. Here the CDR3 DNA reads TGTGCCAGCAGCCAAGAACTGGGGGCCTACCACGAGCAGTACTTC.

This chain joins TRBV9 and TRBJ2-2, with a weak D call TRBD2 (5 bases). In germline, CDR1 is SGDLS, CDR2 YYNGEE. CDR3 length: 16 residues. V dropped 2 bases and J dropped 4 bases, with 15 bases sitting between them. CDR3 DNA: TGTGCCAGCAGCGTGTACGACTACCCAACCACCGGGGAGCTGTTTTTT. The encoded protein is CASSVYDYPTTGELFF.

This clonotype was detected many times. J is TRBJ2-1 and V is TRBV7-2, with D uncertain. This CDR3 contains 14 residues. Trimming stripped 5 bases from V and 2 bases from J, with 10 bases between. Germline CDR1 SGHTA, CDR2 FQGNSA. CDR3 in amino acids: CASSPMGTYNEQFF. CDR3 DNA: TGTGCCAGCAGCCCCATGGGCACCTACAATGAGCAGTTCTTC.

The CDR3: CASSPDLGGLYGYTF. Here the CDR3 DNA reads TGTGCCAGCAGCCCCGACTTGGGGGGACTCTATGGCTACACCTTC. The V and J genes are TRBV4-2 and TRBJ1-2; TRBD1 is a possible D gene (5 bases). Per the germline V gene, CDR1 is LGHNA and CDR2 is YNFKEQ. Trimming left V 4 bases short and J 4 bases short, with 16 bases between. There are 15 residues in the CDR3.

This clonotype was recorded at least ten times. This chain uses TRBV7-2 with TRBJ1-4, with TRBD1 matching over 10 bases. V lost 5 bases and J lost 5; bases outside the gene matches: 2. This CDR3 spans 14 amino acids. The V gene's germline CDR1 is SGHTA and CDR2 FQGNSA. The CDR3 loop reads CASSPDRGNEKLFF. The CDR3, as DNA: TGTGCCAGCAGCCCGGACAGGGGGAATGAAAAACTGTTTTTT.

CDR3 loop: CASIAKGARNNEQFF. The CDR3 bases are TGTGCCAGCATCGCCAAGGGGGCGCGAAACAATGAGCAGTTCTTC. The rearrangement links TRBV6-2 or TRBV6-3 to TRBJ2-1; 7 bases line up with TRBD1. Per germline, CDR1 MNHEY and CDR2 SVGEGT. Trimming took 7 bases from V and 5 from J; bases not matched to a gene: 11. This CDR3 has 15 residues.

This sequence joins TRBV3-1 and TRBJ1-2, with a possible D match to TRBD1 (5 bases). The germline V and J ends were trimmed by 2 bases and 9 bases, with 13 bases remaining between them. CDR3 size: 13 residues. The germline CDR1 and CDR2 sequences are LGHDT and YNNKEL (reference sequence). CDR3 nucleotides: TGTGCCAGCAGCCAAAAAGGGGCCACGCGCTACACCTTC. Amino acids: CASSQKGATRYTF.

The rearrangement joins TRBV6-6 to TRBJ1-5; the D gene is possibly TRBD1 (5 bases). The germline V gene has CDR1 MNHNY and CDR2 SVGAGI (reference sequence). Trimming took 10 bases from V and 5 from J, leaving 15 bases between them. The CDR3 sequence is 13 residues long. This chain's CDR3 is CATCGGRYQPQHF. CDR3 nucleotides: TGTGCCACCTGCGGGGGTAGGTATCAGCCCCAGCATTTT.

This clonotype was recorded many times. This chain connects TRBV10-3 to TRBJ2-1; no clear D. The germline gives CDR1 ENHRY, CDR2 SYGVKD. The length of the CDR3 is 15 residues. V dropped 3 bases and J dropped 0 bases, with 9 bases sitting between them. The CDR3: CAISEGLSSYNEQFF. The CDR3 DNA follows: TGTGCCATCAGTGAAGGGCTGAGCTCCTACAATGAGCAGTTCTTC.